The entry below describes one T cell receptor (beta chain). Its specificity is unknown. The data were obtained in a study of long-term antiretroviral therapy in people with HIV. Survey-level resolution applied to immunoSEQ assay v3.0. Libraries were prepared by immunoSEQ multiplex PCR; TCRdb keeps only in-frame clonotypes and omits some of them. The sample shows tens of thousands of clones, roughly 85% of them seen only once. Study-wide points: Repertoires from HIV showed CDR3 length ranges narrower than those of controls.

There are 16 residues in the CDR3. The sample consisted of unsorted PBMCs, taken 1.2 years after starting antiretroviral therapy. The sequence came from a man aged 50-59 years with HIV. This rearrangement joins TRBV21-1 to TRBJ2-3; the listed D gene, TRBD2, was not tested against the DNA. TRBV21-1 is a recognized pseudogene. The CDR3 is CASSKGPGIGVDTQYF. CDR3 DNA sequence: TGTGCCAGCAGCAAAGGGCCCGGGATTGGGGTAGATACGCAGTATTTT.